This T cell receptor (beta chain) was identified in a study of siplizumab effects on memory and regulatory T cells. Data came from immunoSEQ multiplex PCR; TCRdb stores just in-frame clones and leaves some out. The repertoire holds 90,000 to 120,000 clones, with less than 95% as singletons. With 10 bases clipped from V and 4 bases from J, the junction kept 9 bases outside the gene matches. Looked up from germline, CDR1 is SEHNR and CDR2 is FQNEAQ (reference sequence). CDR3 length: 14 residues. The receptor comes from a human donor in good health. The rearrangement joins TRBV7-9 to TRBJ1-4; 7 bases match TRBD1. Sequenced sample: Tregs sorted from blood. CDR3 nucleotide sequence: TGTGCCACCCTTAAAGGGACAGTTAATGAAAAACTGTTTTTT. Translating it yields CATLKGTVNEKLFF.